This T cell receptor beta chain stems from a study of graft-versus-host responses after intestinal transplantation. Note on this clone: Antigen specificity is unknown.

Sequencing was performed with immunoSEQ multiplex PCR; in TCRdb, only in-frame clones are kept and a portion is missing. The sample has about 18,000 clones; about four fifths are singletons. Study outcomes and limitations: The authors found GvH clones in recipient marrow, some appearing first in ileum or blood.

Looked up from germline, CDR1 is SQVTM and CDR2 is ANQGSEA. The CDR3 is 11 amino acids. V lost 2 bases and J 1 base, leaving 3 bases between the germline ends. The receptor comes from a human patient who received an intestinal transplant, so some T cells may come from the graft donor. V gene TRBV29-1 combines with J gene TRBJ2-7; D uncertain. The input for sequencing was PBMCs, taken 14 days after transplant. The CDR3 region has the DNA TGCAGCGTTGAACAGTCCTACGAGCAGTACTTC. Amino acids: CSVEQSYEQYF.